One and the same sample provided the 6 T cell receptor beta chains below, sequenced in a study of T cells in Graves' hyperthyroidism and ophthalmopathy. RNA transcripts yielded amplified TCR beta CDR3 regions. With the HTBI primer set, the TCR CDR3 went through a first round of RT-PCR. TCRdb called the multiplex PCR reads again in MiXCR, with one record for every CDR3 protein. The table lists around 800,000 distinct CDR3 sequences, around 38% of them singletons. Source material: blood. The receptors here all came from a man younger than 35 with Graves' hyperthyroidism.

There are many counts of this clonotype. The rearrangement joins TRBV15 to TRBJ1-5; D is unclear. The CDR3 sequence is 12 residues long. Trimming removed 5 bases at V and 6 bases at J, with 8 bases between. Germline CDR1 is LNHNV and CDR2 is YYDKDF (reference sequence). CDR3 sequence: CATSLMGQPQHF. The DNA for the CDR3 is TGTGCCACCAGCCTTATGGGTCAGCCCCAGCATTTT. Full variable domain (rest looked up from reference TRBV15 and TRBJ1-5): DAMVIQNPRYQVTQFGKPVTLSCSQTLNHNVMYWYQQKSSQAPKLLFHYYDKDFNNEADTPDNFQSRRPNTSFCFLDIRSPGLGDTAMYLCATSLMGQPQHFGDGTRLSIL.

This clonotype was seen at least ten times. V usage is TRBV5-4 and J usage is TRBJ2-5; possible D gene TRBD2, 6 bases. With 2 bases removed from V and 4 bases from J, the gap between germline ends came to 9 bases. CDR3 size: 13 residues. CDR1 and CDR2 (germline): SGHNT, YYREEE (reference sequence). The CDR3 here is CASSLVEGETQYF. CDR3 sequence (DNA): TGTGCCAGCAGCTTAGTGGAGGGAGAGACCCAGTACTTC.

The J gene is TRBJ2-7, the V gene TRBV9; no clear D. CDR1 and CDR2 from the germline V gene are SGDLS and YYNGEE. The V and J ends lost 0 bases and 4 bases respectively, with 11 bases between them. This CDR3 has 14 residues. CDR3 sequence (DNA): TGTGCCAGCAGCGTAGGTACTGGGAATTACGAGCAGTACTTC. This sequence encodes CASSVGTGNYEQYF.

The rearrangement links TRBV6-5 to TRBJ2-7, with no clear D. Per germline, CDR1 MNHEY and CDR2 SVGAGI. This CDR3 is built from 14 residues. V gave up 4 bases and J gave up 3 bases, with 13 bases separating them. As DNA, the CDR3 is TGTGCCAGCAGTTCCAGGTTTATAGGCTACGAGCAGTACTTC. Its translation is CASSSRFIGYEQYF.

The genes are TRBV4-2 and TRBJ2-7, with 9 nucleotides matching TRBD2. The CDR3 is made up of 16 amino acids. The V and J ends lost 4 bases and 5 bases, in that order; junction bases with no gene match: 12. Germline values: CDR1 LGHNA, CDR2 YNFKEQ. The CDR3 here is CASSLAGTSFSNEQYF. The CDR3 DNA sequence: TGTGCCAGCAGCCTTGCCGGGACTAGCTTTTCCAACGAGCAGTACTTC.

This clonotype was seen ten or more times. The chain employs TRBV2 and TRBJ1-5; D unclear. This CDR3 is built from 15 residues. From germline, CDR1 is SNHLY and CDR2 FYNNEI. The V gene lost 4 bases and the J gene lost 0 bases, with 10 bases spanning the gap. CDR3 protein: CASSGGRNSNQPQHF. CDR3 nucleotide sequence: TGTGCCAGCAGTGGTGGGCGGAATAGCAATCAGCCCCAGCATTTT.